A selection of T cell receptor beta chains follows, all from one sample in a study of T cells and Merkel cell carcinoma outcomes. Using immunoSEQ multiplex PCR, the repertoire was profiled, and TCRdb retains in-frame clones only, with some absent. Among around 3,500 clones listed, about 92% were seen once. Material for sequencing was tumor tissue from Merkel cell carcinoma. These receptors were obtained from a human donor with Merkel cell carcinoma. CDR3s leave out the opening cysteine and the closing phenylalanine or tryptophan.

TRBJ2-2,TRBV29-1,SVLGTGGSGELF
TRBJ1-2,TRBV6-6,ASTEYYGYT
TRBJ1-4,TRBV2,ASRARGLSKKLF
TRBJ2-5,TRBV27,ASSRDRGGPETQY
TRBJ2-1,TRBV5-4,ASSLAAEVYNEQF
TRBJ2-5,TRBV29-1,SVVGSGRQETQY
TRBJ2-1,TRBV18,ASSPQGNRGEQF
TRBJ2-1,TRBV15,ATSSSDNNEQF
TRBJ1-1,TRBV7-6,ASSPESGNTEAF
TRBJ2-1,TRBV4-2,ASSQDGARSSYNEQF
TRBJ2-3,TRBV29-1,SVENRGSDTQY
TRBJ2-1,TRBV5-1,ASSLDEGTYNEQF
TRBJ1-5,TRBV5-1,ASSPWSGADQPQH
TRBJ1-3,TRBV7-9,ASSLSGIAAGNTIY
TRBJ2-5,TRBV25-1,ASSEWGQETQY
TRBJ1-5,TRBV19,ASSMGLEQPQH
TRBJ1-5,TRBV27,ASSYDYFSNQPQH
TRBJ2-5,TRBV2,ASSGVEVGQETQY
TRBJ2-2,TRBV7-3,ASSPGQGVGELF
TRBJ2-6,TRBV5-4,ASSLLGRAGANVLT
TRBJ1-4,TRBV10-1,ASSGEGSEKLF
TRBJ2-7,TRBV7-2,ASGQSTINEQY
TRBJ2-1,TRBV4-1,ASSHDGYEQF
TRBJ1-5,TRBV28,ASSFGDRGAVGPQH
TRBJ2-5,TRBV27,ASKGAVETQY
TRBJ2-5,TRBV6-1,ASSQGFEQETQY
TRBJ2-7,TRBV29-1,SVGASYEQY
TRBJ1-1,TRBV7-8,ASSLEMQNTEAF
TRBJ2-1,TRBV29-1,SERQGWDEQF
TRBJ2-1,TRBV5-1,ASSSGWGQGNNEQF
TRBJ2-7,TRBV5-6,ASSLGTGLGEQY
TRBJ1-1,TRBV9,ASSPRTDTEAF
TRBJ2-7,TRBV6-6,ASSYSFEQY
TRBJ2-3,TRBV28,ASSLGQGTDTQY
TRBJ2-3,TRBV4-1,ASSQDTLLGQGQLDTQY
TRBJ2-7,TRBV29-1,SVDRAGTYEQY
TRBJ2-3,TRBV11-3,ASSLYNGLTDTQY
TRBJ1-1,TRBV18,ASSPLHDSMNTEAF
TRBJ2-7,TRBV25-1,ASSVTQSSEQY
TRBJ2-1,TRBV14,ASSQDWTAINEQF
TRBJ2-7,TRBV5-5,ASTGQGAVSYEQY
TRBJ2-5,TRBV29-1,SVEARETQY
TRBJ2-7,TRBV27,ASRVDRGAYEQY
TRBJ2-7,TRBV5-1,ASSSQTGYEQY
TRBJ2-7,TRBV10-3,AISESTIGREQY
TRBJ1-1,TRBV30,AWSGGIDTEAF
TRBJ2-2,TRBV4-1,ASSQGQRIGELF
TRBJ1-1,TRBV5-3,ARSLGRLNTEAF
TRBJ1-1,TRBV5-1,ASSFLEDTEAF
TRBJ2-1,TRBV4-1,ASTYWEGTVDNEQF
TRBJ2-2,TRBV5-1,ASSLGLDTGELF
TRBJ2-7,TRBV19,ASSIIDSYLGEQY
TRBJ1-3,TRBV29-1,SVEPKTGNTIY
TRBJ2-5,TRBV29-1,SVDAGAGETQY
TRBJ1-2,TRBV18,ASSPSRDRGGTYGYT
TRBJ2-1,TRBV2,ASSEALGTAYYNEQF